These 8 T cell receptor beta chains came from one sample sequenced in a study of blood T cell repertoires in COVID-19. Method: immunoSEQ multiplex PCR; TCRdb's copy keeps in-frame clones and lacks some. The table has some 130,000 clones, around nine tenths seen once. The sequencing sample was made of peripheral blood. These receptors originate from a man aged 50 or older with active or convalescent COVID-19.

This chain links TRBV18 with TRBJ1-5; tentative D call: TRBD1 (6 bases). Trimming took off 0 bases at V and 1 base at J, with 13 bases between the two ends. The CDR3 consists of 17 residues. From germline, CDR1 is KGHSH and CDR2 LQKENI. The CDR3 loop is CASSPPTGGGSNQPQHF. The DNA for the CDR3 is TGTGCCAGCTCACCACCAACGGGGGGCGGGAGCAATCAGCCCCAGCATTTT.

This chain uses TRBV5-1 with TRBJ2-5, with TRBD2 matching 12 bases. Per germline, CDR1 SGHRS and CDR2 YFSETQ. The CDR3 is 15 amino acids. Unmatched junction bases numbered 0, after V lost 0 bases and J lost 3 bases. CDR3 bases: TGCGCCAGCAGCTTGGGACTAGCGGGGGAAGAGACCCAGTACTTC. This gives the protein CASSLGLAGEETQYF.

This clone was seen only once. Here the CDR3 reads CASSVGLMEIEEQYF. The CDR3 nucleotides read TGTGCCAGCAGCGTAGGTTTGATGGAGATCGAAGAGCAGTACTTC. The chain uses TRBV9 and TRBJ2-7; D is uncertain. The germline V and J ends were trimmed by 0 bases and 7 bases, with 17 bases remaining between them. The CDR3 length is 15 residues. CDR1 and CDR2 from the germline V gene are SGDLS and YYNGEE. The complete variable domain, with remaining parts taken from reference TRBV9 and TRBJ2-7, reads DSGVTQTPKHLITATGQRVTLRCSPRSGDLSVYWYQQSLDQGLQFLIQYYNGEERAKGNILERFSAQQFPDLHSELNLSSLELGDSALYFCASSVGLMEIEEQYFGPGTRLTVT.

The rearrangement joins TRBV5-1 to TRBJ2-7; 9 bases map to TRBD2. The CDR3 has 16 amino acids. The V and J ends lost 0 bases and 6 bases, in that order; junction bases with no gene match: 10. The V gene's germline CDR1 is SGHRS and CDR2 YFSETQ. CDR3 residues: CASSLVLAGSISEQYF. For the CDR3, the DNA is TGCGCCAGCAGCTTGGTACTAGCGGGTTCAATTTCCGAGCAGTACTTC.

About this clone: The same CDR3 is also encoded by other DNA sequences in this sample. The chain combines TRBV2 with TRBJ1-1; D is undetermined. The germline CDR1 and CDR2 sequences are SNHLY and FYNNEI. V dropped 4 bases and J dropped 0 bases, with 6 bases sitting between them. CDR3 length equals 13 residues. The CDR3 reads CASSGQMNTEAFF. The CDR3 DNA is TGTGCCAGCAGTGGGCAAATGAACACTGAAGCTTTCTTT.

The chain links TRBV15 to TRBJ1-3; D call uncertain. Germline V gene sequence: CDR1 LNHNV, CDR2 YYDKDF (reference sequence). This CDR3 has 12 residues. The V and J ends lost 7 bases and 4 bases respectively, with 8 bases between them. CDR3 DNA: TGTGCCACCATATCTTCCGGAAACACCATATATTTT. This sequence encodes CATISSGNTIYF.

This clone was counted once. The chain recombines TRBV7-2 with TRBJ2-4, with D perhaps matching TRBD1 (5 bases). The V gene lost 2 bases and the J gene lost 0 bases, with 11 bases spanning the gap. CDR1 is SGHTA and CDR2 is FQGNSA in the germline V gene. CDR3 length: 16 amino acids. Written as DNA, the CDR3 is TGTGCCAGCAGCTTACAGATGGGGCTAGCCAAAAACATTCAGTACTTC. It yields the protein CASSLQMGLAKNIQYF.

V gene TRBV6-5 combines with J gene TRBJ2-2; D possibly corresponds to TRBD1 (7 bases). This CDR3 has 14 residues. Germline values: CDR1 MNHEY, CDR2 SVGAGI. Trimming pared 8 bases from V and 0 bases from J, leaving 10 bases between. The CDR3 coding sequence is TGTGCCAGCGGGGGGACAGCGAACACCGGGGAGCTGTTTTTT. It yields the protein CASGGTANTGELFF.